These T cell receptor beta chains were read from a single sample in a study of identical twins. Using its own MiXCR run on the 5' RACE reads, TCRdb lists one record per CDR3 protein. This table holds over 200,000 distinct CDR3 sequences, roughly a tenth found once. Sequenced: memory (CD45RO+) T cells sorted from blood. Receptors were obtained from a woman aged 18-29 years in good health. CDR3s include the opening cysteine and the closing phenylalanine or tryptophan. Fields, in order: D gene, CDR3 length, V gene, clone size, J gene, CDR3 protein, CDR3 DNA. A D gene is named only where the DNA matches it firmly. Clone size is stated in some rows and not others, as once, few, many or a class when expanded.

>NA|13|TRBV2|NA|TRBJ1-1
CASCDGANTEAFF
TGTGCCAGCTGCGACGGAGCGAACACTGAAGCTTTCTTT
>TRBD2|15|TRBV5-1|many|TRBJ2-1
CASSLDSGDYNEQFF
TGCGCCAGCAGCTTGGACAGCGGGGACTACAATGAGCAGTTCTTC
>NA|13|TRBV6-1|few|TRBJ2-3
CASSEYMMDTQYF
TGTGCCAGCAGTGAATACATGATGGATACGCAGTATTTT
>TRBD1|14|TRBV15|few|TRBJ2-7
CATSLGQGPYEQYF
TGTGCCACCAGCCTGGGACAGGGGCCCTACGAGCAGTACTTC
>NA|16|TRBV7-9|few|TRBJ1-1
CASSLGAVPEGTEAFF
TGTGCCAGCAGCTTAGGTGCGGTACCCGAGGGCACTGAAGCTTTCTTT
>NA|14|TRBV21-1|many|TRBJ2-1
CASSNVGSRRRQFF
TGTGCCAGCAGCAATGTCGGGAGCCGTAGAAGGCAGTTCTTC
>TRBD1|14|TRBV2|many|TRBJ1-2
CASRAAPGGEGYTF
TGTGCCAGCAGGGCAGCCCCAGGGGGCGAGGGCTACACCTTC
>TRBD2|16|TRBV5-1|many|TRBJ2-1
CASSLSRLAGFNEQFF
TGCGCCAGCAGCTTGTCTAGACTAGCGGGATTCAATGAGCAGTTCTTC
>NA|16|TRBV12-3/TRBV12-4|many|TRBJ2-3
CASSSRGRASTDTQYF
TGTGCCAGCAGTTCCCGGGGGCGGGCAAGCACAGATACGCAGTATTTT
>TRBD1|13|TRBV29-1|many|TRBJ1-1
CSVHRGMNTEAFF
TGCAGCGTTCACAGGGGGATGAACACTGAAGCTTTCTTT
>NA|12|TRBV7-9|many|TRBJ2-5
CASSPHGETQYF
TGTGCCAGCAGCCCTCATGGCGAGACCCAGTACTTC
>NA|15|TRBV6-2/TRBV6-3|NA|TRBJ2-7
CASSYTMTEPHEQYF
TGTGCCAGCAGTTACACTATGACAGAACCCCACGAGCAGTACTTC
>NA|13|TRBV5-1|many|TRBJ2-1
CASSLVRGPEQFF
TGCGCCAGCAGCTTGGTCCGGGGGCCTGAGCAGTTCTTC
>NA|15|TRBV14|few|TRBJ2-3
CASSQFQARADTQYF
TGTGCCAGCTCTCAATTCCAGGCGAGGGCAGATACGCAGTATTTT
>NA|15|TRBV5-1|many|TRBJ1-1
CASSLEPQGNTEAFF
TGCGCCAGCAGCTTGGAGCCACAGGGGAACACTGAAGCTTTCTTT
>NA|13|TRBV24-1|NA|TRBJ2-3
CATSSPDTDTQYF
TGTGCCACCAGTAGTCCCGATACAGATACGCAGTATTTT
>NA|11|TRBV29-1|few|TRBJ2-5
CSASQGPLPNF
TGCAGCGCTTCTCAGGGCCCACTGCCTAATTTC
>NA|14|TRBV24-1|few|TRBJ2-7
CATSDLRAPEEQYF
TGTGCCACCAGTGATTTGCGGGCCCCGGAGGAGCAGTACTTC
>NA|12|TRBV20-1|many|TRBJ2-1
CSAQTGNNEQFF
TGCAGTGCTCAAACAGGGAACAATGAGCAGTTCTTC
>NA|16|TRBV20-1|NA|TRBJ2-1
CSARVAEGGSYNEQFF
TGCAGTGCTAGAGTAGCTGAGGGGGGGTCTTACAATGAGCAGTTCTTC
>NA|12|TRBV5-1|NA|TRBJ1-2
CASSFAGSGYTF
TGCGCCAGCAGCTTCGCGGGCTCTGGCTACACCTTC
>TRBD2|14|TRBV20-1|NA|TRBJ2-3
CSARLAGRTDTQYF
TGCAGTGCTAGACTAGCGGGACGCACAGATACGCAGTATTTT
>TRBD2|15|TRBV3-1|many|TRBJ2-3
CASSQDGTREDTQYF
TGTGCCAGCAGCCAAGACGGGACTAGAGAGGATACGCAGTATTTT
>NA|11|TRBV18|NA|TRBJ2-1
CASSPLDEQFF
TGTGCCAGCTCCCCTCTCGATGAGCAGTTCTTC
>NA|16|TRBV15|many|TRBJ1-3
CATSIMAGAAGNTIYF
TGTGCCACCAGCATTATGGCAGGGGCGGCTGGAAACACCATATATTTT
>NA|15|TRBV12-5|NA|TRBJ2-1
CASGYETGRNNEQFF
TGTGCTAGTGGCTATGAAACAGGACGAAACAATGAGCAGTTCTTC
>TRBD1|14|TRBV6-1|NA|TRBJ2-1
CASRQGSKYNEQFF
TGTGCCAGTAGACAGGGGTCGAAATACAATGAGCAGTTCTTC
>TRBD2|13|TRBV20-1|many|TRBJ2-3
CSAIAGGTDTQYF
TGCAGTGCTATAGCGGGAGGCACAGATACGCAGTATTTT
>NA|13|TRBV29-1|NA|TRBJ2-5
CSVGPRLGETQYF
TGCAGCGTTGGCCCGCGACTTGGAGAGACCCAGTACTTC
>NA|14|TRBV20-1|few|TRBJ2-7
CSARDLGGVYEQYF
TGCAGTGCTAGAGATCTCGGCGGCGTCTACGAGCAGTACTTC
>NA|15|TRBV6-1|many|TRBJ1-5
CASRDLGRRNQPQHF
TGTGCCAGCAGGGACTTGGGGCGCCGAAATCAGCCCCAGCATTTT
>TRBD1|11|TRBV5-1|many|TRBJ1-2
CASRRDRGYTF
TGCGCCAGCAGGAGGGACAGGGGCTACACCTTC
>TRBD1|15|TRBV28|NA|TRBJ1-1
CASSLRQGGNTEAFF
TGTGCCAGCAGTTTACGACAGGGGGGGAACACTGAAGCTTTCTTT
>NA|13|TRBV4-3|NA|TRBJ2-3
CASSQDRVDTQYF
TGCGCCAGCAGCCAAGATCGAGTGGATACGCAGTATTTT
>NA|15|TRBV12-3/TRBV12-4|many|TRBJ2-7
CASRKSGAESDEQYF
TGTGCCAGCAGGAAGTCAGGGGCTGAATCGGACGAGCAGTACTTC
>NA|13|TRBV7-9|few|TRBJ2-1
CASSRGLFGEQFF
TGTGCCAGCAGTCGGGGCCTATTCGGTGAGCAGTTCTTC
>NA|13|TRBV5-1|NA|TRBJ2-2
CASSYDTTGELFF
TGCGCCAGCAGCTACGACACCACCGGGGAGCTGTTTTTT
>NA|14|TRBV5-1|many|TRBJ1-1
CASSPRGENTEAFF
TGCGCCAGCAGTCCCAGGGGCGAGAACACTGAAGCTTTCTTT
>NA|15|TRBV12-3/TRBV12-4|NA|TRBJ1-3
CASTPPAGKTDTIYF
TGTGCCAGCACCCCCCCGGCAGGGAAAACGGACACCATATATTTT
>NA|14|TRBV7-8|NA|TRBJ2-3
CASSLIESPDTQYF
TGTGCCAGCAGCTTAATCGAGTCACCAGATACGCAGTATTTT
>NA|16|TRBV7-9|NA|TRBJ2-2
CASSARPGPGTGELFF
TGTGCCAGCAGCGCCCGTCCCGGGCCGGGCACCGGGGAGCTGTTTTTT